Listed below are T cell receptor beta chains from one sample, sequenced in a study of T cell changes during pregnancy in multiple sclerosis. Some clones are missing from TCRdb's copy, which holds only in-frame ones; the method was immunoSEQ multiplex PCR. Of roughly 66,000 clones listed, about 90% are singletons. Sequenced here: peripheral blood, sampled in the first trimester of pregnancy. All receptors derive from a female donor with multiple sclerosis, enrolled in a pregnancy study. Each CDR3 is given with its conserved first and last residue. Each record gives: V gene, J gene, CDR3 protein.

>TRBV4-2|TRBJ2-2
CASSQDDLQGAGELFF
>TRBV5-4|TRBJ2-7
CASSLEGTSYEQYF
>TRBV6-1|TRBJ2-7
CASGGGYSYEQYF
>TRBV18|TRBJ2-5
CASSPLQGTVKETQYF
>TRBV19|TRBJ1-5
CASSPGQGNQPQHF
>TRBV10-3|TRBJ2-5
CATKGQTQETQYF
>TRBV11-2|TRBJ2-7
CASSPGGEQYF
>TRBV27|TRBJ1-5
CASGSGTGLYSNQPQHF
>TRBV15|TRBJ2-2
CATSRGSYTGELFF
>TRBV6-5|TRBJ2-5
CASRQGHGWETQYF
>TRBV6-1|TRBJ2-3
CASSDSGTTDTQYF
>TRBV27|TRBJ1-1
CASSFGGGLRPNTEAFF
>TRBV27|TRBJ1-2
CASSLGQRSYGYTF
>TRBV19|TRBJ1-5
CASSKNGGQSNQPQHF
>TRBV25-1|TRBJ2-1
CASSGGLADSHNEQFF
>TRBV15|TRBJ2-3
CATSGGLAATDTQYF
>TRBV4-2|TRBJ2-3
CASSHGQGFSTDTQYF
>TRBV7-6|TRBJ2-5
CASSLGPGAFQETQYF
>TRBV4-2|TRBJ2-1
CASSQDAQEAYNEQFF
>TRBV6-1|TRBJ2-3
CASSEGSGGSTDTQYF
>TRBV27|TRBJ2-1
CASSPRGRSYNEQFF
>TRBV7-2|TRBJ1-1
CASSAHRVPGTEAFF
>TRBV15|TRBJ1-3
CATSRDRMQGASGNTIYF
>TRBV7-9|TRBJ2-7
CASSLVLRGGSGRYNEQYF
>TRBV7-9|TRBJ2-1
CASSHGLAGDNEQFF
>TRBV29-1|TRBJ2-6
CSVPGTGATSGANVLTF
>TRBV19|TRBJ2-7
CASSLTGSRGYEQYF
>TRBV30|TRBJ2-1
CAWRVTRSTGQFF
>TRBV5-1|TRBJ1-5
CASSLDGQGGQPQHF
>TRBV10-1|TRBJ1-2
CASRLYNYGYTF
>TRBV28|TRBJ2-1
CASSFRDRHYNEQFF
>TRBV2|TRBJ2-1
CASSKLAGGGNEQFF
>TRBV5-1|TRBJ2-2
CASSSPGSITSGPATGELFF
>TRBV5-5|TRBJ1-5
CASSATGTAQPQHF
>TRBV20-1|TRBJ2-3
CSARSGYTQYF
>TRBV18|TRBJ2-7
CASSPMGQAAYEQYF